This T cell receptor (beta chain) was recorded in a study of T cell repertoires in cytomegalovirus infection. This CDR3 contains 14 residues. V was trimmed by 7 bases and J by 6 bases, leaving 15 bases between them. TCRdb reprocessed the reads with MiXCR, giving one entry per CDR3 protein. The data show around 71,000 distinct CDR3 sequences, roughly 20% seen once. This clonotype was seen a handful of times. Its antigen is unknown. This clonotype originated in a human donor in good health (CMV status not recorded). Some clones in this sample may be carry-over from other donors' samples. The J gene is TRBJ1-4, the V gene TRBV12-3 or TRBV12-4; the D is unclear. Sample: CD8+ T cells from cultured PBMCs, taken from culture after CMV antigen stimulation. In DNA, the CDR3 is TGTGCCAGCACCAAGAGGGTAGGGTATGAAAAACTGTTTTTT. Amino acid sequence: CASTKRVGYEKLFF.